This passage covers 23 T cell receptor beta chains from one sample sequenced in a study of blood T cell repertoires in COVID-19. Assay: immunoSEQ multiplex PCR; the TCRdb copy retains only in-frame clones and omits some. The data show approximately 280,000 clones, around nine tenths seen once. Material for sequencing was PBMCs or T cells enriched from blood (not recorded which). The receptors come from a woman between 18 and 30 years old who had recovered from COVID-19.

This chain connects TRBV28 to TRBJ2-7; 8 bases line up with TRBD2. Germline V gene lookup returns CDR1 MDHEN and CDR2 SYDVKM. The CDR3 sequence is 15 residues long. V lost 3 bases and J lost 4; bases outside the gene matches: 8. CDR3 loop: CASSFGRAILYEQYF. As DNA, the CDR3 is TGTGCCAGCAGTTTCGGGAGGGCCATTTTATACGAGCAGTACTTC.

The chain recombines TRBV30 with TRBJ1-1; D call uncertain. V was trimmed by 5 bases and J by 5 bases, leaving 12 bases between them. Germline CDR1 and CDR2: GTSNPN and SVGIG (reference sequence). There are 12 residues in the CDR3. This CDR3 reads CAWSTGRTEAFF. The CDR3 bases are TGTGCCTGGTCGACGGGGAGGACTGAAGCTTTCTTT. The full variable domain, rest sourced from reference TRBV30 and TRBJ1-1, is SQTIHQWPATLVQPVGSPLSLECTVEGTSNPNLYWYRQAAGRGLQLLFYSVGIGQISSEVPQNLSASRPQDRQFILSSKKLLLSDSGFYLCAWSTGRTEAFFGQGTRLTVV.

The CDR3 reads CALDTEAFF. Here the CDR3 DNA reads TGTGCCCTTGACACTGAAGCTTTCTTT. The rearrangement links TRBV30 to TRBJ1-1; unclear D gene. Germline V gene lookup returns CDR1 GTSNPN and CDR2 SVGIG (reference sequence). V lost 8 bases and J lost 3, with 4 bases in between. CDR3 length equals 9 residues.

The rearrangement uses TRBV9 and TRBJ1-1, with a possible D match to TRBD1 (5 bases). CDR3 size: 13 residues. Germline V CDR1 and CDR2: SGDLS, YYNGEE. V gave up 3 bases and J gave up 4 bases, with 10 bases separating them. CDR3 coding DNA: TGTGCCAGCAGCGGCGGGGGGGGCACTGAAGCTTTCTTT. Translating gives CASSGGGGTEAFF.

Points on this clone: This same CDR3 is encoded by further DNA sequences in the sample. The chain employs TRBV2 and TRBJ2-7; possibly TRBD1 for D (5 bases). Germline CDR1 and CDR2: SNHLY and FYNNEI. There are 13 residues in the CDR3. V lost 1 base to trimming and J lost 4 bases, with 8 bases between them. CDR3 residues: CASSEGQIYEQYF. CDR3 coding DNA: TGTGCCAGCAGTGAAGGACAGATTTACGAGCAGTACTTC.

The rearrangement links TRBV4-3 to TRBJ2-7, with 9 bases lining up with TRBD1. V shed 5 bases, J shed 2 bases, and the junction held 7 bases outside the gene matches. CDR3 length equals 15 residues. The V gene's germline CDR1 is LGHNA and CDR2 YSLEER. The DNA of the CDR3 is TGCGCCAGCAGCTCAGACCGGGACAGGGCCTACGAGCAGTACTTC. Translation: CASSSDRDRAYEQYF.

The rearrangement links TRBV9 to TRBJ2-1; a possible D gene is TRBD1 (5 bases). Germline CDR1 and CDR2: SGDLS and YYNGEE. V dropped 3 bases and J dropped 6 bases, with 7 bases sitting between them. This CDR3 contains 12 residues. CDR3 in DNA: TGTGCCAGCAGCGAGGGGCCCAATGAGCAGTTCTTC. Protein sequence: CASSEGPNEQFF. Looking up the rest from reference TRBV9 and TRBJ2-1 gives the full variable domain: DSGVTQTPKHLITATGQRVTLRCSPRSGDLSVYWYQQSLDQGLQFLIQYYNGEERAKGNILERFSAQQFPDLHSELNLSSLELGDSALYFCASSEGPNEQFFGPGTRLTVL.

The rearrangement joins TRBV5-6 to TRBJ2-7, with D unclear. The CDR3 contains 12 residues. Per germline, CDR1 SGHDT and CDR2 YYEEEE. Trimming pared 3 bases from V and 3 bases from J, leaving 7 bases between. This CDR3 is CASSSGIYEQYF. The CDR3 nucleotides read TGTGCCAGCAGCTCGGGTATCTACGAGCAGTACTTC.

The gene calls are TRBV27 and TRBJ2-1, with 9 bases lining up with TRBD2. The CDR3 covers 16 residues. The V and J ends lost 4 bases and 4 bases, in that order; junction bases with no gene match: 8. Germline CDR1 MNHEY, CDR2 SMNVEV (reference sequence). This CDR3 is CASSSQTSGFYNEQFF. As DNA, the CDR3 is TGTGCCAGCAGTTCACAGACTAGCGGATTTTACAATGAGCAGTTCTTC.

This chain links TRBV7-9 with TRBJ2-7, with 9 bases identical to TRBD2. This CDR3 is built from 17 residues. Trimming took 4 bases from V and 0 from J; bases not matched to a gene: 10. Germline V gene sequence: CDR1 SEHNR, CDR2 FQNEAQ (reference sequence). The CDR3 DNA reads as TGTGCCAGCAGCTCAACCGGGACTAGCCCCGTCTCCTACGAGCAGTACTTC. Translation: CASSSTGTSPVSYEQYF.

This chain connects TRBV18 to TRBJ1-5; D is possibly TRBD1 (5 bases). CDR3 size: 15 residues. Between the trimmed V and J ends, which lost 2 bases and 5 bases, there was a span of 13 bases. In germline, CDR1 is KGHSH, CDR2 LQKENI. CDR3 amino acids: CASSPSDLGDQPQHF. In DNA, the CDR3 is TGTGCCAGCTCACCATCGGATCTAGGGGATCAGCCCCAGCATTTT.

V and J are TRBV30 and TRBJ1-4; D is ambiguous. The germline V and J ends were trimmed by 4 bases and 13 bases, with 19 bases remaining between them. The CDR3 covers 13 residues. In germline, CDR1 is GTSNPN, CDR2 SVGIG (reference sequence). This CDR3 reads CAWTYAFGTRLFF. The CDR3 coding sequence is TGTGCCTGGACCTACGCCTTCGGAACTAGACTGTTTTTT.

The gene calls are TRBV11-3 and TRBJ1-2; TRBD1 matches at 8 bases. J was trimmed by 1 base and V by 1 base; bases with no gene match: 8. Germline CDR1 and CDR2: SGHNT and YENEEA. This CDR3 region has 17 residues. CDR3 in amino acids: CASSLVPPGQVNYGYTF. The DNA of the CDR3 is TGTGCCAGCAGCTTAGTCCCACCGGGACAGGTTAACTATGGCTACACCTTC.

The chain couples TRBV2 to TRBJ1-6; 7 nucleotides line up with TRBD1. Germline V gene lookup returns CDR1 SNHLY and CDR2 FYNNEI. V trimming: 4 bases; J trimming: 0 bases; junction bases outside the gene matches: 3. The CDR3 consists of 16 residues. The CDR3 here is CASSAAGGSYNSPLHF. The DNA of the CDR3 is TGTGCCAGCAGTGCGGCAGGGGGCTCCTATAATTCACCCCTCCACTTT.

Here the CDR3 DNA reads TGTGCCACCAGTGATTTCCGGGACAGGGGATCCCAAGAGACCCAGTACTTC. It is translated as CATSDFRDRGSQETQYF. The V gene is TRBV24-1, the J gene TRBJ2-5, with 10 bases fitting TRBD1. The germline CDR1 and CDR2 sequences are KGHDR and SFDVKD. Trimming removed 1 base from V and 1 base from J; junction bases left unmatched: 5. The CDR3 sequence is 17 residues long.

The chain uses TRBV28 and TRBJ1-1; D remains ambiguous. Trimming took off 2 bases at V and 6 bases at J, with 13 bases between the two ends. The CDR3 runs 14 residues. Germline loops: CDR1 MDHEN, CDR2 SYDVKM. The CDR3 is CASSLVKDSPEAFF. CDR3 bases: TGTGCCAGCAGTTTAGTGAAGGACTCACCTGAAGCTTTCTTT.

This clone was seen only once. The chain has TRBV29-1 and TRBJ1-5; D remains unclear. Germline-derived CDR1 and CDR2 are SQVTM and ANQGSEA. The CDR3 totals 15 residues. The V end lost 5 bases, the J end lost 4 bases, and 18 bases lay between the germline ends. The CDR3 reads CSVSEGGMRNQPQHF. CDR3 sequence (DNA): TGCAGCGTTTCGGAGGGTGGGATGCGTAATCAGCCCCAGCATTTT. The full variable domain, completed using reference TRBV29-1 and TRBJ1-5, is SAVISQKPSRDICQRGTSLTIQCQVDSQVTMMFWYRQQPGQSLTLIATANQGSEATYESGFVIDKFPISRPNLTFSTLTVSNMSPEDSSIYLCSVSEGGMRNQPQHFGDGTRLSIL.

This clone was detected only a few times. The CDR3: CASSSYRGPQDSPLHF. In DNA, the CDR3 is TGTGCCAGCAGCTCCTATAGGGGGCCGCAAGATTCACCCCTCCACTTT. This chain links TRBV5-5 with TRBJ1-6; 7 bases agree with TRBD1. Per the germline V gene, CDR1 is SGHKS and CDR2 is YYEKEE (reference sequence). The V gene end was trimmed by 3 bases and the J gene end by 8 bases; junction bases not matched to a gene: 11. The CDR3 is made up of 16 amino acids.

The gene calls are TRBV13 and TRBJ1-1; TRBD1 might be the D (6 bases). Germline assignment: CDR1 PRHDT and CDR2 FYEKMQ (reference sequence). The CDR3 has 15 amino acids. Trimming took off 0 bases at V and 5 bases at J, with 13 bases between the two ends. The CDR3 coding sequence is TGTGCCAGCAGCTTAGGCAGCCCCCAGGGGACTGAAGCTTTCTTT. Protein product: CASSLGSPQGTEAFF.

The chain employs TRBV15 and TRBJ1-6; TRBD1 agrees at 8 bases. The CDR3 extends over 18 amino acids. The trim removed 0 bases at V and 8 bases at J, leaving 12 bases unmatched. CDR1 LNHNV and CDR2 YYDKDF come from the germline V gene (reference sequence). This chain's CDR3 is CATSRDRSGQGQDSPLHF. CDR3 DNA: TGTGCCACCAGCAGAGATCGGAGTGGGCAGGGACAGGATTCACCCCTCCACTTT. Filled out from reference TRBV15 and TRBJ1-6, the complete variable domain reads DAMVIQNPRYQVTQFGKPVTLSCSQTLNHNVMYWYQQKSSQAPKLLFHYYDKDFNNEADTPDNFQSRRPNTSFCFLDIRSPGLGDTAMYLCATSRDRSGQGQDSPLHFGNGTRLTVT.

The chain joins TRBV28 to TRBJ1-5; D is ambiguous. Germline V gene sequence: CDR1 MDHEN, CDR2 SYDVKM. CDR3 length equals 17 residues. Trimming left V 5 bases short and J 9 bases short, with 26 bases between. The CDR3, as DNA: TGTGCCAGCAGTCCCGCGGGGTGGTTACGAGCTTATCTGCCCCAGCATTTT. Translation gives CASSPAGWLRAYLPQHF.

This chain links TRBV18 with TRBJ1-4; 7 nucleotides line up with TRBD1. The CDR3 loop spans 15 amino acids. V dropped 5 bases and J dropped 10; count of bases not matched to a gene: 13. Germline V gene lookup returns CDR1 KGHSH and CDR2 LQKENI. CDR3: CASSTDREEITKLFF. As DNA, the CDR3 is TGTGCCAGCTCAACCGACAGGGAGGAGATAACAAAACTGTTTTTT.

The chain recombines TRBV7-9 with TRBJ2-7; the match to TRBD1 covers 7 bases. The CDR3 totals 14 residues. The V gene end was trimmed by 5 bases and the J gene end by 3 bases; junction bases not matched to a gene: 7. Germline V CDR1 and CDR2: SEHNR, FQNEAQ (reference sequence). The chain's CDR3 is CASSHTGDGYEQYF. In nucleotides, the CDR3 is TGTGCCAGCAGCCATACAGGGGACGGCTACGAGCAGTACTTC.